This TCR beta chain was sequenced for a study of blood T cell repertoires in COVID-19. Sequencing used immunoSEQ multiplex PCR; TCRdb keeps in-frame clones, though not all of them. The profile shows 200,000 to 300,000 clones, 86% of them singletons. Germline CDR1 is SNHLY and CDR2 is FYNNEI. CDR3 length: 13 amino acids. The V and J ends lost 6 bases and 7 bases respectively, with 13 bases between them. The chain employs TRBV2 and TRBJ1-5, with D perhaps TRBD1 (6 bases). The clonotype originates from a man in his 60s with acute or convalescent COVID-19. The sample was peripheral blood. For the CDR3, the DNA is TGTGCCAGCAGCCCCGGGACATGGCAGCCCCAGCATTTT. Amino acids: CASSPGTWQPQHF.